This section outlines one T cell receptor beta chain sequence together with its context. The target antigen is unknown. These data come from a study of glioma-infiltrating T cells. Germline-derived CDR1 and CDR2 are LGHDT and YNNKEL (reference sequence). Trimming cost V 5 bases and J 7 bases, with 17 bases left between them. This CDR3 contains 14 residues. The study's findings and limits: Non-neoplastic patients had below-expected tissue-blood divergence, while all gliomas exceeded expectation. Only very few CDR3 sequences appeared in both tissue and blood.

Amplification of TCR alpha and beta CDR3 regions from RNA used iRepertoire nested multiplex PCR. For one-step reverse transcription and amplification, about 90-400 ng of tissue mRNA or PBMC total RNA was used. TCRdb processed the multiplex PCR reads anew with MiXCR; each CDR3 protein has one entry. The sample has under 150,000 distinct CDR3 sequences, more than 20% seen once. The source is a human donor with low-grade glioma or glioblastoma, undergoing nonglioma brain surgery, or in good health (not recorded which). This chain uses TRBV3-1 with TRBJ1-2; unclear D gene. Sequences were obtained from glioma tissue, nonneoplastic brain tissue, or PBMCs (not recorded which). CDR3 amino acids: CASSANMGPRGYTF. The DNA of the CDR3 is TGTGCCAGCAGCGCGAATATGGGCCCCCGTGGCTACACCTTC.